A single sample is the source of the 20 T cell receptor beta chains below, sequenced in a study of T cell responses to AZD1222 COVID-19 vaccine. Profiled with immunoSEQ multiplex PCR; TCRdb holds only in-frame clones, not every one. In the table there are roughly 150,000 clones, over 75% of which are singletons. The input for sequencing was peripheral blood, taken on day 0 of AZD1222 vaccination. Receptor source: an adult in good health.

The chain uses TRBV30 and TRBJ2-1; 12 positions match TRBD2. Germline CDR1 and CDR2: GTSNPN and SVGIG (reference sequence). Trimming cost V 3 bases and J 10 bases; bases outside gene matches: 4. This CDR3 comprises 13 residues. CDR3 protein: CAWRGLAGQEQFF. DNA for the CDR3: TGTGCCTGGAGAGGACTAGCGGGGCAAGAGCAGTTCTTC.

The gene calls are TRBV5-1 and TRBJ1-1, with 9 bases aligning to TRBD1. Germline V lookup: CDR1 SGHRS, CDR2 YFSETQ. Losses at the gene ends were 0 bases for V and 5 bases for J; bases not matched to a gene: 5. The CDR3 consists of 15 residues. The CDR3 DNA follows: TGCGCCAGCAGCTTGGTGACAGGGGGATTAACTGAAGCTTTCTTT. Residues: CASSLVTGGLTEAFF.

The chain employs TRBV12-5 and TRBJ1-1; D is uncertain. V lost 6 bases and J lost 4, with 12 bases in between. There are 13 residues in the CDR3. Germline CDR1 and CDR2: LGHNT and FRNRAP. The CDR3 sequence: CASGPSEGTEAFF. CDR3 sequence (DNA): TGTGCTAGTGGCCCGAGTGAGGGCACTGAAGCTTTCTTT. The full variable domain, rest sourced from reference TRBV12-5 and TRBJ1-1, is DARVTQTPRHKVTEMGQEVTMRCQPILGHNTVFWYRQTMMQGLELLAYFRNRAPLDDSGMPKDRFSAEMPDATLATLKIQPSEPRDSAVYFCASGPSEGTEAFFGQGTRLTVV.

The chain combines TRBV7-9 with TRBJ2-1, with a weak D call TRBD2 (6 bases). There are 15 residues in the CDR3. CDR1 is SEHNR and CDR2 is FQNEAQ in the germline V gene (reference sequence). The V gene lost 2 bases and the J gene lost 0 bases, with 8 bases spanning the gap. The CDR3 sequence: CASSLIGSSYNEQFF. CDR3 DNA sequence: TGTGCCAGCAGCTTAATCGGGAGCTCCTACAATGAGCAGTTCTTC.

The chain uses TRBV5-4 and TRBJ2-3; tentative D call: TRBD2 (5 bases). Trimming took off 1 base at V and 2 bases at J, with 17 bases between the two ends. The CDR3 runs 17 residues. CDR1 SGHNT and CDR2 YYREEE come from the germline V gene (reference sequence). The CDR3 protein is CASSLKGARPTTDTQYF. The CDR3 DNA follows: TGTGCCAGCAGCTTGAAGGGAGCCCGACCCACCACAGATACGCAGTATTTT.

V is TRBV5-4 and J is TRBJ1-5; a weak D match, TRBD1 (5 bases). V shed 3 bases and J shed 1 base, with 8 bases lying between them. Germline V gene lookup returns CDR1 SGHNT and CDR2 YYREEE (reference sequence). This CDR3 is 14 amino acids long. CDR3: CASSYQGSNQPQHF. CDR3 coding DNA: TGTGCCAGCAGCTACCAGGGCAGCAATCAGCCCCAGCATTTT.

The chain joins TRBV7-9 to TRBJ1-2; D gene ambiguous. The CDR3 sequence is 14 residues long. Germline CDR1 and CDR2: SEHNR and FQNEAQ (reference sequence). The ends were cut back, 5 bases at V and 0 bases at J, with 10 bases in the middle. CDR3 sequence: CASSNPPTNYGYTF. CDR3 nucleotide sequence: TGTGCCAGCAGCAACCCGCCAACTAACTATGGCTACACCTTC.

V gene TRBV7-2 combines with J gene TRBJ2-2; tentatively, D is TRBD1 (6 bases). The CDR3 runs 14 residues. V was pared by 7 bases and J by 3 bases, with 12 bases between. Per the germline V gene, CDR1 is SGHTA and CDR2 is FQGNSA. The CDR3 loop reads CASNANRDTGELFF. The CDR3, as DNA: TGTGCCAGCAACGCGAACAGGGACACCGGGGAGCTGTTTTTT.

V gene TRBV18 combines with J gene TRBJ2-5, with D possibly TRBD2 on 6 matching bases. V lost 1 base and J lost 3, with 12 bases in between. Germline V lookup: CDR1 KGHSH, CDR2 LQKENI. The CDR3 totals 15 residues. The CDR3 region has the DNA TGTGCCAGCTCACCACAGGGAGGAGGAGAAGAGACCCAGTACTTC. Its translation is CASSPQGGGEETQYF.

The V gene is TRBV19, the J gene TRBJ1-4; TRBD1 matches at 7 bases. The CDR3 consists of 18 residues. V lost 5 bases, J lost 4 bases, and 16 bases stayed unmatched. Germline loops: CDR1 LNHDA, CDR2 SQIVND (reference sequence). The CDR3 protein is CASSPPHPWDSLNEKLFF. DNA for the CDR3: TGTGCCAGTAGTCCCCCCCATCCCTGGGACAGCCTTAATGAAAAACTGTTTTTT.

The chain uses TRBV2 and TRBJ1-1; D call uncertain. Germline CDR1 reads SNHLY; CDR2 reads FYNNEI. V shed 5 bases and J shed 0 bases, with 13 bases lying between them. The CDR3 sequence is 15 residues long. The DNA of the CDR3 is TGTGCCAGCAGTCAAATAGCCTCTATGAACACTGAAGCTTTCTTT. It codes for CASSQIASMNTEAFF.

This chain joins TRBV19 and TRBJ2-5; possible D gene TRBD1, 5 bases. This CDR3 comprises 15 residues. The germline V gene encodes CDR1 LNHDA and CDR2 SQIVND (reference sequence). V was shortened by 7 bases and J by 5 bases, with 20 bases between the two germline ends. As DNA, the CDR3 is TGTGCCAGTAAACAAGGGGCCAAATTAAGGGAGACCCAGTACTTC. Encoded protein: CASKQGAKLRETQYF.

V and J are TRBV7-9 and TRBJ2-2; no reliable D call. Trimming shortened V by 4 bases and J by 4 bases, and 10 bases separated the two germline ends. Germline V CDR1 and CDR2: SEHNR, FQNEAQ (reference sequence). This CDR3 has 14 residues. CDR3 DNA sequence: TGTGCCAGCAGCTCTCCTCGATTCACCGGGGAGCTGTTTTTT. Translating gives CASSSPRFTGELFF.

J is TRBJ2-1 and V is TRBV7-6; 7 bases align to TRBD1. Looked up from germline, CDR1 is SGHVS and CDR2 is FNYEAQ. The CDR3 length is 16 residues. The V segment lost 2 bases and the J segment 2 bases; nucleotides outside the gene matches: 6. DNA for the CDR3: TGTGCCAGCAGCTTACTTAGTGGACAGGCCTACAATGAGCAGTTCTTC. Translating it yields CASSLLSGQAYNEQFF. Variable domain in full (rest from reference TRBV7-6 and TRBJ2-1): GAGVSQSPRYKVTKRGQDVALRCDPISGHVSLYWYRQALGQGPEFLTYFNYEAQQDKSGLPNDRFSAERPEGSISTLTIQRTEQRDSAMYRCASSLLSGQAYNEQFFGPGTRLTVL.

V is TRBV6-5 and J is TRBJ1-5, with D possibly matching TRBD1 (5 bases). This CDR3 contains 14 residues. With 6 bases removed from V and 4 bases from J, the gap between germline ends came to 13 bases. CDR1 and CDR2 from the germline V gene are MNHEY and SVGAGI. The CDR3 is CASRWAGENQPQHF. CDR3 sequence (DNA): TGTGCCAGCAGGTGGGCGGGGGAGAATCAGCCCCAGCATTTT.

The chain is built from TRBV27 and TRBJ1-2; D gene ambiguous. CDR1 MNHEY and CDR2 SMNVEV come from the germline V gene (reference sequence). V was cut by 5 bases and J by 4 bases, with 11 bases left in between. This CDR3 spans 13 amino acids. The CDR3 DNA reads TGTGCCAGCAGTCATGGTTTTGCCTATGGCTACACCTTC. This encodes CASSHGFAYGYTF.

This clone was picked up a small number of times. This chain links TRBV2 with TRBJ2-1; no reliable D call. Trimming left V 8 bases short and J 10 bases short, with 9 bases between. CDR1 is SNHLY, CDR2 FYNNEI, per germline. The CDR3 runs 10 residues. CDR3 sequence: CASGRPEQFF. Written as DNA, the CDR3 is TGTGCCAGCGGCAGGCCCGAGCAGTTCTTC. Complete variable domain (other parts from reference TRBV2 and TRBJ2-1): EPEVTQTPSHQVTQMGQEVILRCVPISNHLYFYWYRQILGQKVEFLVSFYNNEISEKSEIFDDQFSVERPDGSNFTLKIRSTKLEDSAMYFCASGRPEQFFGPGTRLTVL.

The chain is built from TRBV19 and TRBJ2-1; D gene uncertain. V was cut by 3 bases and J by 5 bases, with 11 bases left in between. The CDR3 runs 14 residues. The germline V gene encodes CDR1 LNHDA and CDR2 SQIVND (reference sequence). The CDR3 reads CASSIRPENNEQFF. The CDR3 nucleotides read TGTGCCAGTAGTATTAGGCCAGAAAACAATGAGCAGTTCTTC.

The chain joins TRBV5-1 to TRBJ1-2; 8 bases match TRBD1. Trimming at V came to 4 bases and at J to 4 bases, leaving 6 bases not matched to a gene. The CDR3 is made up of 14 amino acids. Germline V CDR1 and CDR2: SGHRS, YFSETQ. This CDR3 reads CASSNRDRLYGYTF. The CDR3 DNA reads as TGCGCCAGCAGCAACCGGGACAGGCTCTATGGCTACACCTTC.

The gene calls are TRBV11-2 and TRBJ2-2, with TRBD2 as a possible D gene (5 bases). Germline loops: CDR1 SGHAT, CDR2 FQNNGV. The CDR3 is made up of 14 amino acids. The V end was cut by 2 bases, the J end by 3 bases, with 7 bases between. The chain's CDR3 is CASSLRGDTGELFF. The CDR3 DNA reads TGTGCCAGCAGCTTACGGGGAGACACCGGGGAGCTGTTTTTT.